The rows below give T cell receptor beta chains drawn from one sample of a study of T-cell reconstitution after alpha-beta-depleted transplantation in children. TCRdb re-called the PCR reads with MiXCR, one entry per CDR3 protein. The sample includes about 500,000 distinct CDR3 sequences, 32% seen only once; the top ten take 2% to 2.5%. Sequencing used PBMCs from the stem cell graft donor, obtained from the stem cell graft. These receptor sequences come from a human donor who donated a stem cell graft to a child with aplastic anemia. CDR3s include the opening cysteine and the closing phenylalanine or tryptophan. Each record gives: V gene, J gene, D gene, clone size, CDR3 protein, CDR3 DNA. The D gene is left open where the match is weak. Clone size is stated in some rows and not others, as once, few, many or a class when expanded.

TRBV20-1	TRBJ2-1	.	few	CSAPSKKSGYSTYNEQFF	TGCAGTGCTCCCTCAAAGAAGAGCGGTTATAGCACCTACAATGAGCAGTTCTTC
TRBV30	TRBJ2-3	TRBD2	.	CAWSTGTSGRLVTDTQYF	TGTGCCTGGAGTACCGGGACTAGCGGGAGGTTGGTCACAGATACGCAGTATTTT
TRBV29-1	TRBJ2-7	.	.	CSVYGLGGSYEQYF	TGCAGCGTCTACGGACTAGGGGGCTCCTACGAGCAGTACTTC
TRBV30	TRBJ2-3	.	.	CAWSPGRDKYF	TGTGCCTGGAGTCCGGGGCGGGATAAGTATTTT
TRBV12-3/TRBV12-4	TRBJ1-2	.	few	CASSAGAGYTF	TGTGCCAGCAGCGCAGGCGCTGGCTACACCTTC
TRBV7-2	TRBJ2-5	.	.	CASSLGFGLALVTQYF	TGTGCCAGCAGCTTAGGCTTTGGGCTGGCCTTGGTGACCCAGTACTTC
TRBV5-6	TRBJ2-1	TRBD1	few	CASSFQDRVTNEQFF	TGTGCCAGCAGCTTCCAGGACAGGGTTACGAATGAGCAGTTCTTC
TRBV4-1	TRBJ2-5	TRBD1	few	CASSQGLEGQVRQETQYF	TGCGCCAGCAGCCAAGGACTGGAAGGACAGGTCCGCCAAGAGACCCAGTACTTC
TRBV2	TRBJ2-4	.	.	CASIGRGAGKNIQYF	TGTGCCAGCATCGGTCGAGGGGCCGGCAAAAACATTCAGTACTTC
TRBV29-1	TRBJ1-2	TRBD1	few	CSVDPRDRENYGYTF	TGCAGCGTTGACCCTAGGGACAGGGAAAACTATGGCTACACCTTC
TRBV9	TRBJ2-1	TRBD1	once	CASSPGDRKNEQFF	TGTGCCAGCAGCCCTGGGGACAGAAAGAATGAGCAGTTCTTC
TRBV5-1	TRBJ1-5	TRBD1	few	CASSSGQGERQPQHF	TGCGCCAGCAGCTCGGGACAGGGTGAACGTCAGCCCCAGCATTTT
TRBV20-1	TRBJ2-4	.	few	CSARDLAKNIQYF	TGCAGTGCTCGGGACTTAGCCAAAAACATTCAGTACTTC
TRBV12-3/TRBV12-4	TRBJ2-4	.	few	CASSYLTSAKNIQYF	TGTGCCAGCAGTTACCTGACTTCAGCCAAAAACATTCAGTACTTC
TRBV4-2	TRBJ2-3	.	.	CASSQPKTSTDTQYF	TGTGCCAGCAGCCAACCCAAGACTAGCACAGATACGCAGTATTTT
TRBV6-2/TRBV6-3	TRBJ2-1	.	.	CASSFGPSYNEQFF	TGTGCCAGCAGTTTTGGTCCCTCCTACAATGAGCAGTTCTTC
TRBV7-2	TRBJ2-7	TRBD2	.	CASSLAASGPIYEQYF	TGTGCCAGCAGCTTAGCGGCTAGCGGGCCCATCTACGAGCAGTACTTC